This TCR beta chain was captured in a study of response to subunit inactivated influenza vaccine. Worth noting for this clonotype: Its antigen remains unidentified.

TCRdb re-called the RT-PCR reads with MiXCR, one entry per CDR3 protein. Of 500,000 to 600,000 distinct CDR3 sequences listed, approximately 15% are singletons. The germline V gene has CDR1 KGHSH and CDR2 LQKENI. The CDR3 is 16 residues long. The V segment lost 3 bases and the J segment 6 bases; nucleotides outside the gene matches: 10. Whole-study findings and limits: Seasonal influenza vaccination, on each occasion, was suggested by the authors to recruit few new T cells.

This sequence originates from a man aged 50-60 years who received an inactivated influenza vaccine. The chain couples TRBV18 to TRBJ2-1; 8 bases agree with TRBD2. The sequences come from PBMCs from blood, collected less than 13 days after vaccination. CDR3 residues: CASSPRAGDAGNEQFF. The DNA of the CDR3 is TGTGCCAGCTCACCCAGAGCGGGAGACGCTGGCAATGAGCAGTTCTTC.